The 13 T cell receptor beta chains presented below share a single source sample, sequenced in a study of CD8+ T cells in alopecia areata. RNA was extracted and reverse transcribed into cDNA as the sequencing template. Assay used: immunoSEQ multiplex PCR; TCRdb lists only in-frame clones, some missing. The sample has roughly 120,000 clones, more than 30% seen once; the top ten hold 3.1%. The sample comprised CD4+ T cells sorted from blood. The origin of the receptors is a human donor with alopecia areata.

The chain has TRBV28 and TRBJ2-2; TRBD1 might be the D (5 bases). CDR1 MDHEN and CDR2 SYDVKM come from the germline V gene. The CDR3 is 13 residues long. V lost 8 bases to trimming and J lost 2 bases, with 9 bases between them. The DNA of the CDR3 is TGTGCCAGCCGACAGTCTAACACCGGGGAGCTGTTTTTT. Encoded protein: CASRQSNTGELFF.

This clone was found a few times. The chain employs TRBV28 and TRBJ2-7; weak D call: TRBD2 (6 bases). The CDR3 consists of 14 residues. The ends were cut back, 5 bases at V and 7 bases at J, with 18 bases in the middle. The germline V gene encodes CDR1 MDHEN and CDR2 SYDVKM. Written as DNA, the CDR3 is TGTGCCAGCAGTGACCGGGGCCATGGAGGGGAGCAGTACTTC. This encodes CASSDRGHGGEQYF.

The genes are TRBV29-1 and TRBJ1-1, with D uncertain. Germline-derived CDR1 and CDR2 are SQVTM and ANQGSEA. The CDR3 is 13 amino acids. With 3 bases removed from V and 3 bases from J, the gap between germline ends came to 11 bases. CDR3 region: CSVERASDTEAFF. The CDR3 DNA reads TGCAGCGTTGAGCGGGCCAGTGACACTGAAGCTTTCTTT.

By frequency in the sample, this clone is medium-sized. The V gene is TRBV6-4, the J gene TRBJ2-1; 7 bases line up with TRBD2. The trim removed 2 bases at V and 3 bases at J, leaving 4 bases unmatched. Looked up from germline, CDR1 is MRHNA and CDR2 is SNTAGT. The CDR3 has 15 amino acids. This CDR3 reads CASSDGGLDYNEQFF. The CDR3 region has the DNA TGTGCCAGCAGTGACGGAGGACTAGACTACAATGAGCAGTTCTTC.

This clone has more than one count but fewer than ten. V gene TRBV11-2 combines with J gene TRBJ2-1; 7 nucleotides agree with TRBD2. Trimming took 5 bases from V and 2 from J; bases not matched to a gene: 9. The CDR3 contains 16 residues. Germline CDR1 SGHAT, CDR2 FQNNGV. In DNA form, the CDR3 reads TGTGCCAGCAGCCCCCTGATGGGGGGGGCCTACAATGAGCAGTTCTTC. Protein: CASSPLMGGAYNEQFF. The full variable domain, its missing parts supplied by reference TRBV11-2 and TRBJ2-1, is EAGVAQSPRYKIIEKRQSVAFWCNPISGHATLYWYQQILGQGPKLLIQFQNNGVVDDSQLPKDRFSAERLKGVDSTLKIQPAKLEDSAVYLCASSPLMGGAYNEQFFGPGTRLTVL.

This sequence joins TRBV15 and TRBJ2-7; either TRBD1 or TRBD2 may supply D (5 bases each). Per the germline V gene, CDR1 is LNHNV and CDR2 is YYDKDF (reference sequence). The CDR3 extends over 13 amino acids. Trimming removed 3 bases from V and 5 bases from J, with 11 bases in between. CDR3 nucleotides: TGTGCCACCAGCAGGGGCAGGGACCACGAGCAGTACTTC. As protein: CATSRGRDHEQYF.

This clone was seen only a few times. The rearrangement joins TRBV11-2 to TRBJ1-1, with D perhaps TRBD1 (5 bases). The CDR3 has 15 residues. V lost 4 bases to trimming and J lost 0 bases, with 12 bases between them. Germline V gives CDR1 SGHAT, CDR2 FQNNGV. The CDR3 region is CASSSHLTVNTEAFF. For the CDR3, the DNA is TGTGCCAGCAGCTCCCATTTGACAGTGAACACTGAAGCTTTCTTT. Looking up the rest from reference TRBV11-2 and TRBJ1-1 gives the full variable domain: EAGVAQSPRYKIIEKRQSVAFWCNPISGHATLYWYQQILGQGPKLLIQFQNNGVVDDSQLPKDRFSAERLKGVDSTLKIQPAKLEDSAVYLCASSSHLTVNTEAFFGQGTRLTVV.

The chain is built from TRBV29-1 and TRBJ1-4, with TRBD1 as a possible D gene (5 bases). Trimming removed 7 bases at V and 2 bases at J, with 14 bases between. This CDR3 has 14 amino acids. Germline CDR1 and CDR2: SQVTM and ANQGSEA. CDR3: CSGGAGATNEKLFF. The CDR3 region has the DNA TGCAGCGGCGGGGCGGGTGCGACTAATGAAAAACTGTTTTTT.

The V and J genes are TRBV29-1 and TRBJ2-7; no definite D call. This CDR3 contains 12 residues. Trimming removed 7 bases at V and 2 bases at J, with 12 bases between. The germline V gene encodes CDR1 SQVTM and CDR2 ANQGSEA. Here the CDR3 DNA reads TGCAGCGCTAGGATCAAAACCTACGAGCAGTACTTC. Translation gives CSARIKTYEQYF.

The chain couples TRBV30 to TRBJ2-5; 8 bases fit TRBD1. Germline lookup yields CDR1 GTSNPN and CDR2 SVGIG (reference sequence). This CDR3 contains 14 residues. Germline trimming cut 2 bases from V and 2 bases from J; bases unmatched to any gene: 4. The CDR3, as DNA: TGTGCCTGGAGTCTGAACAGGGGGCAAGAGACCCAGTACTTC. This encodes CAWSLNRGQETQYF.

The J gene is TRBJ1-6, the V gene TRBV7-8, with TRBD1 matching over 9 bases. CDR1 is SGHVS, CDR2 FQNEAQ, per germline. The trim removed 5 bases at V and 12 bases at J, leaving 8 bases unmatched. The CDR3 totals 14 residues. CDR3 nucleotides: TGTGCCAGCAGCGAACAGGGGGCGCGAAGACCCCTCCACTTT. Translation: CASSEQGARRPLHF.

This chain connects TRBV29-1 to TRBJ1-4; D call uncertain. V was cut by 0 bases and J by 0 bases, with 8 bases left in between. The CDR3 is 15 residues long. Germline V CDR1 and CDR2: SQVTM, ANQGSEA. Written as DNA, the CDR3 is TGCAGCGTTGAAGAAATAGGGACAACTAATGAAAAACTGTTTTTT. This gives the protein CSVEEIGTTNEKLFF. Filled out from reference TRBV29-1 and TRBJ1-4, the complete variable domain reads SAVISQKPSRDICQRGTSLTIQCQVDSQVTMMFWYRQQPGQSLTLIATANQGSEATYESGFVIDKFPISRPNLTFSTLTVSNMSPEDSSIYLCSVEEIGTTNEKLFFGSGTQLSVL.

In DNA form, the CDR3 reads TGCAGCGCCCGGGACAGTTCCTATGGCTACACCTTC. Translation gives CSARDSSYGYTF. The chain links TRBV29-1 to TRBJ1-2, with TRBD1 identical over 7 bases. The ends lost 7 bases at V and 4 bases at J; junction bases unmatched: 6. Looked up from germline, CDR1 is SQVTM and CDR2 is ANQGSEA. The CDR3 length is 12 residues.